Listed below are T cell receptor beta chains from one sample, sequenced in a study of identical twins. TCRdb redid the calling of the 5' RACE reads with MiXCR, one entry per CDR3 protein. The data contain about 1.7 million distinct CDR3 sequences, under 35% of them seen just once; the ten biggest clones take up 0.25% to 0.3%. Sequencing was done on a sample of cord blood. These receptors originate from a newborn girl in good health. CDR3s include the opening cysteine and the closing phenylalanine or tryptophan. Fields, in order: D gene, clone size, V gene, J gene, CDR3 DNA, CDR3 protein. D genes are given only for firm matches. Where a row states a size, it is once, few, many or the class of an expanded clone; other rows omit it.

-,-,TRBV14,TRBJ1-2,TGTGCCAGCAGCCATAAGATAGGGGGAGGCTTCTATGGCTACACCTTC,CASSHKIGGGFYGYTF
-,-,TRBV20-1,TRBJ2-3,TGCAGTGCTAGAGACCCCAGGCGCGCCACAGATACGCAGTATTTT,CSARDPRRATDTQYF
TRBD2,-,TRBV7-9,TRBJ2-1,TGTGCCTGCCCGTCTGACGCGGGAGGTTTTATCCCCCGGTTCTTC,CACPSDAGGFIPRFF
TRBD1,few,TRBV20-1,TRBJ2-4,TGCAGTGCTTACACCGGACAGGAGCAGTACTTC,CSAYTGQEQYF
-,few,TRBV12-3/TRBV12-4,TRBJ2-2,TGTGCCAGCAGACCGAAGACCGCCAACACCGGGGAGCTGTTTTTT,CASRPKTANTGELFF
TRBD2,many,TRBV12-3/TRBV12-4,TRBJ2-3,TGTGCCAGCAGTTTGGGGACTAGCTCAGATACGCAGTATTTT,CASSLGTSSDTQYF
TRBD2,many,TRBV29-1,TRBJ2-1,TGCAGCGTTGAAACTAGCGGGAGGGCCAATGAGCAGTTCTTC,CSVETSGRANEQFF
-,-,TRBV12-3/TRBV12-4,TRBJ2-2,TGTGCCAGCATTATTCCCCCGGCGGGGGAGCTGTTTTTT,CASIIPPAGELFF
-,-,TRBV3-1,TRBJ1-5,TGTGCCAGCAGCCAAGATCGGACCATAAATCAGCCCCAGCATTTT,CASSQDRTINQPQHF
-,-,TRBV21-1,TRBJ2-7,TGTGCCAGCAGCAAACTAAGGGGCACTAGCGGGAATCTTGAGCAGTACTTC,CASSKLRGTSGNLEQYF
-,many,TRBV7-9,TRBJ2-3,TGTGCCAGCAGCTTTTACCGGGCTAGCACAGATACGCAGTATTTT,CASSFYRASTDTQYF
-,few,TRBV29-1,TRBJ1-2,TGCAGCGCTGGGTCCTCCCGGGGCTATGGCTACACCTTC,CSAGSSRGYGYTF
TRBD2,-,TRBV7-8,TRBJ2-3,TGTGCCAGCAGCTTGGGACTAGCGAGAGGAGATACGCAGTATTTT,CASSLGLARGDTQYF
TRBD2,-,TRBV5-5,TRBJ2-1,TGTGCCAGCAGCTTGGTAGGAGCGGGAGCTGAGCAGTTCTTC,CASSLVGAGAEQFF
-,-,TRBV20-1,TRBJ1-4,TGCAGTGCTGCGCGACCGAGTGAAAAACTGTTTTTT,CSAARPSEKLFF
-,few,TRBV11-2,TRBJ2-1,TGTGCCAGCAGGGGGAGACGTGAAATTTACAATGAGCAGTTCTTC,CASRGRREIYNEQFF
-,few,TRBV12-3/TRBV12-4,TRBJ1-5,TGTGCCAGCCTACAGCGGAGGACCAATCAGCCCCAGCATTTT,CASLQRRTNQPQHF
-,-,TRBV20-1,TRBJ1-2,TGCAGTGCTAGTCGGGACAATAACTATGGCTACACCTTC,CSASRDNNYGYTF
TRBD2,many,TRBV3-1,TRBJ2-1,TGTGCCAGCAGCCAAGATCGAATAGCGGGAGTTAGTGAGCAGTTCTTC,CASSQDRIAGVSEQFF
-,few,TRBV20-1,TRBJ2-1,TGCAGTGCGTACCCGGTCCACAGGCCTAATAGGGATGAGCAGTTCTTC,CSAYPVHRPNRDEQFF
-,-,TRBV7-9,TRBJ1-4,TGTGCCAGCAGCTTCAGGGACCTCAATGAAAAACTGTTTTTT,CASSFRDLNEKLFF
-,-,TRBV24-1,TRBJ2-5,TGTGCCACCAGTGATTTTGCGGGCGACGGGAAAGAGACCCAGTACTTC,CATSDFAGDGKETQYF
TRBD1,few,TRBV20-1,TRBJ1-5,TGCAGTGCTCTACCCGACAGGGTAGGAACTCAGCCCCAGCATTTT,CSALPDRVGTQPQHF
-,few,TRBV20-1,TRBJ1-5,TGCAGTGTCTTGACCAGGGGTGCCAATCAGCCCCAGCATTTT,CSVLTRGANQPQHF
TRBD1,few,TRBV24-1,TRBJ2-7,TGTGCCACCGCCGGGACAGGTCACTACGAGCAGTACTTC,CATAGTGHYEQYF
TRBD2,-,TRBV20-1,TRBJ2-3,TGCAGTGCTAGAGAAAACCAATTAGCGGGGAGCACAGATACGCAGTATTTT,CSARENQLAGSTDTQYF